Sequencing of this T cell receptor beta chain was carried out in a study of cytomegalovirus exposure and HLA in healthy donors. Overall study findings and caveats: Previous analysis showed most TCR beta V segments were productive about 90% or about 30% of the time. The classifier reportedly diagnosed cytomegalovirus status with high specificity and sensitivity. Judged likely to be a sequencing artifact was a cluster of highly shared sequence variants.

In the PCR, 60 Vbeta and 13 Jbeta primers were used. The protocol was immunoSEQ multiplex PCR, while the TCRdb copy is restricted to in-frame clones and leaves out a portion. The repertoire has around 160,000 clones, roughly 66% of them found once; the top ten carry 1.5% to 2%. The length of the CDR3 is 15 residues. With respect to this clone: Its antigen is unidentified.

This receptor was identified in a woman aged 18-29 years in good health and CMV-seronegative. The sequenced sample was PBMCs. V is TRBV21-1 and J is TRBJ1-1; the DNA was not compared with TRBD1, the D call given in the table. TRBV21-1 is deemed a pseudogene. The CDR3 protein is CASSKIGQGVLVAFF. DNA for the CDR3: TGTGCCAGCAGCAAAATTGGACAGGGGGTTTTAGTTGCTTTCTTT.